A single T cell receptor (beta chain) is shown here with its context. The source of the sample is a study of blood T cell repertoires in COVID-19. TCRdb's copy holds only in-frame clones and misses some; the assay was immunoSEQ multiplex PCR. The repertoire holds 250,000 or so clones, around four fifths seen once, with 4.7% in the top ten. CDR3 size: 16 residues. Germline loops: CDR1 MNHNY, CDR2 SVGAGI (reference sequence). J gave up 3 bases and V 6 bases, and 10 bases lay outside the gene matches. The gene calls are TRBV6-6 and TRBJ1-5, with TRBD1 matching 8 bases. Sequencing input: peripheral blood. The clonotype was recovered from a woman in her 70s with acute or convalescent COVID-19. The CDR3 bases are TGTGCCAGCAGGCGCCGGGACAGGTCGACCAATCAGCCCCAGCATTTT. Protein: CASRRRDRSTNQPQHF.